This T cell receptor beta chain stems from a study of Ad26.COV2.S vaccination and SARS-CoV-2 variants. Study-level results: Total T cell responses were possibly underestimated by TCR breadth and depth analyses. Individuals receiving vaccine had higher spike-specific TCR breadth than placebo recipients did.

Germline lookup yields CDR1 SGHTA and CDR2 FQGNSA. V gave up 1 base and J gave up 7 bases, with 22 bases separating them. The CDR3 is 17 residues long. Repertoires were generated with immunoSEQ multiplex PCR, while TCRdb's copy carries only in-frame clones and drops some. The sample has under 550,000 clones; around 87% are singletons. Treatment reported: 15 to 20 received Ad26.COV2.S at low or high dose, single or two shots; 5 received placebo; per-sample allocation not given. Sampling happened 63 days after the first vaccine or placebo injection. On this clone: Its antigen is as yet unknown.

The V gene is TRBV7-2, the J gene TRBJ1-2; no clear D. This sequence was found in a person aged 18-60 years who received the Ad26.COV2.S COVID-19 vaccine or a placebo. The source was peripheral blood, collected in a trial of Ad26.COV2.S vaccine versus placebo. The CDR3 DNA reads TGTGCCAGCAGCTTAGGGGAGGCGGGAGGGCTTGGATTTGGCTACACCTTC. Translation: CASSLGEAGGLGFGYTF.